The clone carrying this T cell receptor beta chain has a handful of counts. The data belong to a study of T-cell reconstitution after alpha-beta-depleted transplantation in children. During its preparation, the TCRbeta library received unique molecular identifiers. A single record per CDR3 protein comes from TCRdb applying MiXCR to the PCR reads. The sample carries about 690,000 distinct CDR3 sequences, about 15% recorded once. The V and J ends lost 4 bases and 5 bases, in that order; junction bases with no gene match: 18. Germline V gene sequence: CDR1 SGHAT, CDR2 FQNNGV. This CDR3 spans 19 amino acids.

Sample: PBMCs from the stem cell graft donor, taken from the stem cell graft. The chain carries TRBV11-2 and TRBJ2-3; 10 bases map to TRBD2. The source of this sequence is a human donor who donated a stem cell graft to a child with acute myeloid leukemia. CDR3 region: CASSYNLAGGLSLGDTQYF. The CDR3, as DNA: TGTGCCAGCAGCTACAATTTAGCGGGGGGCCTCAGCCTGGGAGATACGCAGTATTTT.